Below, 30 T cell receptor beta chains from the same sample are listed, as sequenced in a study of blood T cell repertoires in COVID-19. TCRdb keeps only in-frame clones here, not all; method: immunoSEQ multiplex PCR. The sample shows some 250,000 clones, roughly 84% of them seen only once. The sequencing input was peripheral blood. These receptor sequences come from a young woman with acute or convalescent COVID-19.

V is TRBV7-6 and J is TRBJ2-1; 7 nucleotides align to TRBD2. Germline V CDR1 and CDR2: SGHVS, FNYEAQ. V was pared by 5 bases and J by 8 bases, with 18 bases of the junction left unmatched. The CDR3 consists of 17 residues. The CDR3 is CASSPHSPSGDFDEQFF. For the CDR3, the DNA is TGTGCCAGCAGCCCGCATTCTCCTAGCGGAGATTTCGATGAGCAGTTCTTC.

This chain connects TRBV5-5 to TRBJ1-4; D ambiguous. The CDR3 loop spans 14 amino acids. The V and J ends lost 5 bases and 8 bases respectively, with 16 bases between them. The V gene's germline CDR1 is SGHKS and CDR2 YYEKEE (reference sequence). The CDR3 DNA is TGTGCCAGCAGGACGGGGTTCCTGGGCGAAAAACTGTTTTTT. Encoded protein: CASRTGFLGEKLFF.

This rearrangement joins TRBV7-8 to TRBJ2-7; TRBD1 might be the D (6 bases). CDR1 and CDR2 from the germline V gene are SGHVS and FQNEAQ. CDR3 size: 14 residues. The V and J ends lost 5 bases and 0 bases respectively, with 11 bases between them. In nucleotides, the CDR3 is TGTGCCAGCAGCCCTTACAGGGACTCCTACGAGCAGTACTTC. Protein: CASSPYRDSYEQYF.

CDR3 sequence: CASRTGTGRNQPQHF. The CDR3 region has the DNA TGCGCCAGCAGAACCGGGACAGGGCGCAATCAGCCCCAGCATTTT. This chain uses TRBV5-1 with TRBJ1-5, with TRBD1 matching over 9 bases. This CDR3 has 15 residues. V trimming: 5 bases; J trimming: 2 bases; junction bases outside the gene matches: 5. The germline CDR1 and CDR2 sequences are SGHRS and YFSETQ.

The J gene is TRBJ2-7, the V gene TRBV7-2; 11 positions match TRBD2. J gave up 3 bases and V 1 base, and 2 bases lay outside the gene matches. Germline CDR1 SGHTA, CDR2 FQGNSA. The CDR3 runs to 15 residues. Here the CDR3 reads CASSLDGTSGYEQYF. The CDR3 nucleotides read TGTGCCAGCAGCTTAGACGGGACTAGCGGCTACGAGCAGTACTTC.

This sequence joins TRBV4-1 and TRBJ1-1; D gene ambiguous. This CDR3 region has 15 residues. Germline lookup yields CDR1 MGHRA and CDR2 YSYEKL. With 0 bases removed from V and 4 bases from J, the gap between germline ends came to 12 bases. The CDR3 bases are TGCGCCAGCAGCCAAGAAGCGGGAGGACTCACTGAAGCTTTCTTT. This sequence encodes CASSQEAGGLTEAFF.

The chain has TRBV5-4 and TRBJ2-1; 8 bases line up with TRBD2. Trimming took 5 bases from V and 5 from J; bases not matched to a gene: 12. CDR3 length: 16 residues. Germline assignment: CDR1 SGHNT and CDR2 YYREEE (reference sequence). The CDR3 DNA reads TGTGCCAGCAGTTTTCCCGGGACTAGAGACGACAATGAGCAGTTCTTC. This codes for CASSFPGTRDDNEQFF.

This clone was observed a handful of times. The V call is TRBV28, the J call TRBJ2-2, with 9 bases aligning to TRBD2. The CDR3 is made up of 16 amino acids. Trimming cost V 3 bases and J 5 bases; bases outside gene matches: 7. CDR1 and CDR2 (germline): MDHEN, SYDVKM. CDR3 sequence (DNA): TGTGCCAGCAGTTTTGGTGTGGGACTAGCTACCGGGGAGCTGTTTTTT. Residues: CASSFGVGLATGELFF.

The V and J genes are TRBV29-1 and TRBJ2-3; D is uncertain. Deletions cut 4 bases from V and 2 bases from J, with 13 bases between. This CDR3 has 14 amino acids. Germline lookup yields CDR1 SQVTM and CDR2 ANQGSEA. The CDR3 region is CSVVPSANTDTQYF. The CDR3 bases are TGCAGCGTTGTGCCCAGCGCAAACACAGATACGCAGTATTTT.

The chain links TRBV11-3 to TRBJ2-1; 7 bases align to TRBD2. V lost 1 base and J lost 2; bases outside the gene matches: 8. The CDR3 is 17 residues long. Germline loops: CDR1 SGHNT, CDR2 YENEEA. CDR3 nucleotides: TGTGCCAGCAGCTTAGGTCTTAGCGCGGGAGCCTACAATGAGCAGTTCTTC. Protein: CASSLGLSAGAYNEQFF.

For this clone: An end of the junction differs from the germline gene, which may be a read error. This chain uses TRBV19 with TRBJ2-1; weak D call: TRBD2 (6 bases). The CDR3 loop spans 10 amino acids. Germline V lookup: CDR1 LNHDA, CDR2 SQIVND (reference sequence). The CDR3 nucleotides read TGTGCCAGTAGGGGGGGTGGTCTTGTCTTC. Its protein is CASRGGGLVF. The whole variable domain, remainder taken from reference TRBV19 and TRBJ2-1, is DGGITQSPKYLFRKEGQNVTLSCEQNLNHDAMYWYRQDPGQGLRLIYYSQIVNDFQKGDIAEGYSVSREKKESFPLTVTSAQKNPTAFYLCASRGGGLVFGPGTRLTVL.

The V and J genes are TRBV18 and TRBJ2-1, with 7 nucleotides matching TRBD1. V lost 6 bases and J lost 3; bases outside the gene matches: 5. Per the germline V gene, CDR1 is KGHSH and CDR2 is LQKENI. CDR3 length: 14 amino acids. In DNA form, the CDR3 reads TGTGCCAGCTCCGTCGACAGGGACTACAATGAGCAGTTCTTC. It translates to CASSVDRDYNEQFF.

The V gene is TRBV18, the J gene TRBJ1-2; D uncertain. CDR3 length: 13 residues. Between the trimmed V and J ends, which lost 3 bases and 1 base, there was a span of 6 bases. CDR1 and CDR2 (germline): KGHSH, LQKENI. The CDR3 sequence: CASSPDFNYGYTF. CDR3 nucleotide sequence: TGTGCCAGCTCACCGGACTTTAACTATGGCTACACCTTC.

The chain couples TRBV19 to TRBJ1-2; 8 bases agree with TRBD1. This CDR3 has 13 residues. After removal of 5 bases from V and 4 bases from J, the junction contained 3 bases not matched to a gene. Germline CDR1 LNHDA, CDR2 SQIVND (reference sequence). CDR3 residues: CASSLTGGYGYTF. CDR3 in DNA: TGTGCCAGTAGTCTCACAGGGGGCTATGGCTACACCTTC. Full variable domain (missing parts from reference TRBV19 and TRBJ1-2): DGGITQSPKYLFRKEGQNVTLSCEQNLNHDAMYWYRQDPGQGLRLIYYSQIVNDFQKGDIAEGYSVSREKKESFPLTVTSAQKNPTAFYLCASSLTGGYGYTFGSGTRLTVV.

V usage is TRBV7-6 and J usage is TRBJ1-6, with D tentatively TRBD1 (5 bases). From germline, CDR1 is SGHVS and CDR2 FNYEAQ. V was pared by 1 base and J by 8 bases, with 12 bases between. The CDR3 runs to 15 residues. The CDR3, as DNA: TGTGCCAGCAGCTTAGGGAGTACAGGATATTCACCCCTCCACTTT. Protein: CASSLGSTGYSPLHF.

The gene calls are TRBV6-6 and TRBJ2-1; the D gene is possibly TRBD2 (5 bases). Trimming left V 2 bases short and J 1 base short, with 12 bases between. In germline, CDR1 is MNHNY, CDR2 SVGAGI (reference sequence). The length of the CDR3 is 16 residues. This CDR3 reads CASSYQTPGSYNEQFF. The CDR3 DNA follows: TGTGCCAGCAGTTACCAGACCCCGGGGTCCTACAATGAGCAGTTCTTC.

The chain links TRBV6-2 or TRBV6-3 to TRBJ2-7; 9 bases map to TRBD1. Looked up from germline, CDR1 is MNHEY and CDR2 is SVGEGT. The CDR3 runs to 13 residues. V gave up 6 bases and J gave up 5 bases; unmatched junction bases: 5. The CDR3 sequence: CASSHRDRDEQYF. In DNA, the CDR3 is TGTGCCAGCAGCCACCGGGACAGGGACGAGCAGTACTTC.

Remarks on this clone: Other DNA sequences in this sample translate to the same CDR3. The chain recombines TRBV7-2 with TRBJ2-4, with D possibly being TRBD1 (5 bases). Germline-derived CDR1 and CDR2 are SGHTA and FQGNSA. The ends were cut back, 6 bases at V and 0 bases at J, with 9 bases in the middle. The length of the CDR3 is 14 residues. The CDR3 bases are TGTGCCAGCAGTCCAGGGTTAGCCAAAAACATTCAGTACTTC. Translation gives CASSPGLAKNIQYF.

The V gene is TRBV24-1, the J gene TRBJ2-3; D gene uncertain. The CDR3 is 15 amino acids. The germline V gene has CDR1 KGHDR and CDR2 SFDVKD. With 4 bases removed from V and 1 base from J, the gap between germline ends came to 11 bases. The CDR3 DNA reads TGTGCCACCAGTGACCCCGCGTCTGGCACAGATACGCAGTATTTT. The encoded protein is CATSDPASGTDTQYF.

V and J are TRBV20-1 and TRBJ1-5; D is uncertain. Trimming removed 3 bases from V and 7 bases from J, with 13 bases in between. There are 13 residues in the CDR3. Germline CDR1 and CDR2: DFQATT and SNEGSKA (reference sequence). The CDR3 is CSASRQEVQPQHF. In DNA form, the CDR3 reads TGCAGTGCTAGTCGTCAGGAGGTCCAGCCCCAGCATTTT.

V gene TRBV6-5 combines with J gene TRBJ1-2; 11 bases are shared with TRBD1. This CDR3 region has 15 residues. Germline lookup yields CDR1 MNHEY and CDR2 SVGAGI. J was trimmed by 6 bases and V by 6 bases; bases with no gene match: 9. CDR3 protein: CASRPGTGGTDGYTF. The CDR3 DNA is TGTGCCAGCAGACCAGGGACAGGGGGAACCGATGGCTACACCTTC.

The chain uses TRBV7-9 and TRBJ2-7; 9 bases line up with TRBD1. The CDR3 length is 16 residues. After removal of 1 base from V and 4 bases from J, the junction contained 8 bases not matched to a gene. The germline CDR1 and CDR2 sequences are SEHNR and FQNEAQ (reference sequence). CDR3 DNA sequence: TGTGCCAGCAGCTTAGGTTGGGGACAGGGAGCTTACGAGCAGTACTTC. It translates to CASSLGWGQGAYEQYF.

V is TRBV5-1 and J is TRBJ2-1, with 8 bases matching TRBD1. CDR1 is SGHRS and CDR2 is YFSETQ in the germline V gene. V dropped 4 bases and J dropped 2; count of bases not matched to a gene: 5. This CDR3 comprises 15 residues. The CDR3: CASSPGQATYNEQFF. The CDR3 region has the DNA TGCGCCAGCAGCCCGGGACAGGCGACCTACAATGAGCAGTTCTTC.

The chain recombines TRBV19 with TRBJ2-7; 9 bases line up with TRBD1. Losses at the gene ends were 8 bases for V and 4 bases for J; bases not matched to a gene: 6. From germline, CDR1 is LNHDA and CDR2 SQIVND (reference sequence). The CDR3 has 13 residues. The CDR3 DNA is TGTGCCAGTGCACAGGGGGCCGGGTACGAGCAGTACTTC. It translates to CASAQGAGYEQYF. The whole variable domain, remainder taken from reference TRBV19 and TRBJ2-7, is DGGITQSPKYLFRKEGQNVTLSCEQNLNHDAMYWYRQDPGQGLRLIYYSQIVNDFQKGDIAEGYSVSREKKESFPLTVTSAQKNPTAFYLCASAQGAGYEQYFGPGTRLTVT.

This sequence joins TRBV5-1 and TRBJ2-2; TRBD1 matches 8 bases. Per germline, CDR1 SGHRS and CDR2 YFSETQ. V dropped 3 bases and J dropped 4; count of bases not matched to a gene: 11. The CDR3 spans 17 residues. CDR3 loop: CASSSLSGGGITGELFF. The CDR3 nucleotides read TGCGCCAGCAGCTCTCTATCAGGGGGCGGAATCACCGGGGAGCTGTTTTTT.

The J gene is TRBJ2-7, the V gene TRBV4-1; 8 bases fit TRBD1. This CDR3 has 16 amino acids. Germline-derived CDR1 and CDR2 are MGHRA and YSYEKL. The trim removed 4 bases at V and 4 bases at J, leaving 12 bases unmatched. CDR3 protein: CASSPKTGAAKYEQYF. DNA of the CDR3: TGCGCCAGCAGCCCAAAGACAGGGGCAGCGAAGTACGAGCAGTACTTC.

This clone occurred once. This sequence joins TRBV7-8 and TRBJ1-1; no clear D. Per the germline V gene, CDR1 is SGHVS and CDR2 is FQNEAQ. The V end lost 2 bases, the J end lost 4 bases, and 5 bases lay between the germline ends. The CDR3 length is 12 residues. Here the CDR3 DNA reads TGTGCCAGCAGCTTAATCGTCACTGAAGCTTTCTTT. It codes for CASSLIVTEAFF.

This rearrangement joins TRBV10-1 to TRBJ2-3; 10 nucleotides agree with TRBD2. V was clipped by 6 bases and J by 6 bases; unmatched bases: 9. The CDR3 covers 15 residues. Germline-derived CDR1 and CDR2 are WNHNN and SYGVQD (reference sequence). CDR3 amino acids: CASSRPSGSGDTQYF. The CDR3, as DNA: TGCGCCAGCAGCCGGCCTAGCGGGAGTGGGGATACGCAGTATTTT.

V is TRBV18 and J is TRBJ2-7; 12 positions agree with TRBD1. There are 16 residues in the CDR3. J gave up 5 bases and V 4 bases, and 9 bases lay outside the gene matches. Per the germline V gene, CDR1 is KGHSH and CDR2 is LQKENI. For the CDR3, the DNA is TGTGCCAGCTCACGCAACCCGGGACAGGGGGCCCACGAGCAGTACTTC. Its translation is CASSRNPGQGAHEQYF.

The V and J genes are TRBV13 and TRBJ1-2; 7 bases align to TRBD1. This CDR3 spans 14 amino acids. V shed 5 bases, J shed 2 bases, and the junction held 5 bases outside the gene matches. The germline gives CDR1 PRHDT, CDR2 FYEKMQ (reference sequence). This CDR3 is CASSHDRVNYGYTF. In nucleotides, the CDR3 is TGTGCCAGCAGCCACGACAGGGTCAACTATGGCTACACCTTC.